The rows below give T cell receptor beta chains drawn from one sample of a study of metastatic and nonmetastatic thyroid tumors. Using MiXCR, TCRdb re-called clones from the PCR reads. Seen here are about 35,000 clones, roughly 17% observed once, and the top ten hold less than 7.5%. Material for sequencing was blood. The receptors were gathered from a male donor with papillary thyroid cancer or a benign thyroid nodule (not recorded which). Some clones in this sample may be carry-over from other donors' samples. CDR3s include the opening cysteine and the closing phenylalanine or tryptophan. D genes are given only for firm matches. Size values are once, few and many counts, or a class for expanded clones, and some rows have none.

j_call: TRBJ2-2; clone_size: many; d_call: .; v_call: TRBV6-2/TRBV6-3; cdr3_nt: TGTGCCAGCAGCGCTAGCGAATCCGGGGAGCTGTTTTTT; cdr3_aa: CASSASESGELFF
j_call: TRBJ2-7; clone_size: .; d_call: .; v_call: TRBV7-2; cdr3_nt: TGTGCCAGCAGCTTAGACGCGGCTTCCTACGAGCAGTACTTC; cdr3_aa: CASSLDAASYEQYF
j_call: TRBJ2-7; clone_size: .; d_call: TRBD2; v_call: TRBV11-1; cdr3_nt: TGTGCCAGCAGCTTAGCGCTAGCGGGAGCGTCCCTCCAGCAGTACTTC; cdr3_aa: CASSLALAGASLQQYF
j_call: TRBJ1-6; clone_size: .; d_call: .; v_call: TRBV19; cdr3_nt: TGTGCCAGTAGGAGTTCACCCCTCCACTTT; cdr3_aa: CASRSSPLHF
j_call: TRBJ2-5; clone_size: many; d_call: .; v_call: TRBV7-2; cdr3_nt: TGTGCCAGCAGCCGAGGTCAAAGGGGGACCCAGTACTTC; cdr3_aa: CASSRGQRGTQYF
j_call: TRBJ1-1; clone_size: .; d_call: TRBD1; v_call: TRBV6-1; cdr3_nt: TGTGCCAGCAGCACAAACAGGGGCACTGAAGCTTTCTTT; cdr3_aa: CASSTNRGTEAFF
j_call: TRBJ1-2; clone_size: .; d_call: .; v_call: TRBV7-2; cdr3_nt: TGTGCCAGCAGCTCCGAGTTATCCAATAACTATGGCTACACCTTC; cdr3_aa: CASSSELSNNYGYTF
j_call: TRBJ1-2; clone_size: few; d_call: .; v_call: TRBV12-3/TRBV12-4; cdr3_nt: TGTGCCAGCAGACAGGGCGGGGGAGGCTACACCTTC; cdr3_aa: CASRQGGGGYTF
j_call: TRBJ2-5; clone_size: many; d_call: TRBD2; v_call: TRBV5-1; cdr3_nt: TGCGCCAGCAGCTTAAGCGGGGGGTCCCTTATCCAGACCCAGTACTTC; cdr3_aa: CASSLSGGSLIQTQYF
j_call: TRBJ2-2; clone_size: .; d_call: .; v_call: TRBV5-1; cdr3_nt: TGCGCCAGCAGCGGGACCGACACCGGGGAGCTGTTTTTT; cdr3_aa: CASSGTDTGELFF
j_call: TRBJ1-1; clone_size: medium-sized; d_call: .; v_call: TRBV10-1; cdr3_nt: TGCGCCAGCAGTGAGTCTTCGGACACTGAAGCTTTCTTT; cdr3_aa: CASSESSDTEAFF
j_call: TRBJ2-7; clone_size: many; d_call: TRBD1; v_call: TRBV20-1; cdr3_nt: TGCAGTGCAAAAGGGACAGGGACGTACTACGAGCAGTACTTC; cdr3_aa: CSAKGTGTYYEQYF
j_call: TRBJ2-1; clone_size: many; d_call: .; v_call: TRBV28; cdr3_nt: TGTGCCAGCAGTTTAACAAGGGAGCAGTTCTTC; cdr3_aa: CASSLTREQFF
j_call: TRBJ2-2; clone_size: .; d_call: TRBD2; v_call: TRBV27; cdr3_nt: TGTGCCAGCATAATCCAAGCGGGAGGGTCCGGGGAGCTGTTTTTT; cdr3_aa: CASIIQAGGSGELFF
j_call: TRBJ2-3; clone_size: many; d_call: TRBD2; v_call: TRBV5-4; cdr3_nt: TGTGCCAGCAGCCCCGCCCAGCGGGGGGTAGATACGCAGTATTTT; cdr3_aa: CASSPAQRGVDTQYF
j_call: TRBJ2-3; clone_size: once; d_call: .; v_call: TRBV11-2; cdr3_nt: TGTGCCAGCAGGCCACCTGCCGCGGATACGCAGTATTTT; cdr3_aa: CASRPPAADTQYF
j_call: TRBJ1-6; clone_size: many; d_call: .; v_call: TRBV6-4; cdr3_nt: TGTGCCAGCAGTGACTCGATTTTTCCGTTGCCTCACATCATTAGGCAGACCTTCTCACCCCTCCACTTT; cdr3_aa: CASSDSIFPLPHIIRQTFSPLHF